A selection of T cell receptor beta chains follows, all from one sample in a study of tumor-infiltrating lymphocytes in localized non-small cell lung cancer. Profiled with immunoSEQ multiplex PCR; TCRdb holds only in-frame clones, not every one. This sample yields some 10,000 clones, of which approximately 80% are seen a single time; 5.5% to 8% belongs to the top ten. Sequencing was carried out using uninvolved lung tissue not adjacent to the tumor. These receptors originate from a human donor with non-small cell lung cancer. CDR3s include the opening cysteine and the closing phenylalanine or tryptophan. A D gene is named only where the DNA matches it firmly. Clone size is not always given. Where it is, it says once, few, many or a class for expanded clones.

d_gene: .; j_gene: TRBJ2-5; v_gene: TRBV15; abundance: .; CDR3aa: CATSRQGQSQETQYF; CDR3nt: TGTGCCACCAGCAGACAGGGGCAGAGTCAAGAGACCCAGTACTTC
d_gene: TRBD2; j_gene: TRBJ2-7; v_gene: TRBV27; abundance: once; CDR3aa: CASRPTSAYEQYF; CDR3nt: TGTGCCAGCAGACCTACTAGCGCCTACGAGCAGTACTTC
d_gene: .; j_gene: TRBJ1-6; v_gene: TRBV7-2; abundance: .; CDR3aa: CASSLPEQPSSYNSPLHF; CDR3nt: TGTGCCAGCAGCCTCCCGGAGCAACCGAGCTCCTATAATTCACCCCTCCACTTT
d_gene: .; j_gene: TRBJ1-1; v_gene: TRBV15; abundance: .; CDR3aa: CATSRDPETTEAFF; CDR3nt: TGTGCCACCAGCAGAGATCCGGAAACGACTGAAGCTTTCTTT
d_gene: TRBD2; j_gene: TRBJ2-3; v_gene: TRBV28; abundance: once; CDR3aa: CASSPPGGAGILSTQYF; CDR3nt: TGTGCCAGCAGTCCCCCCGGGGGAGCGGGGATCCTTTCTACGCAGTATTTT
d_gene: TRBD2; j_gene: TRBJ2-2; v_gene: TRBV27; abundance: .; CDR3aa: CASSLSAGGPPNTGELFF; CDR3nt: TGTGCCAGCAGTTTATCAGCGGGAGGGCCTCCGAACACCGGGGAGCTGTTTTTT
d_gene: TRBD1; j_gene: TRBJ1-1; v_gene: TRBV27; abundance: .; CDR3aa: CASRTRRTGGEAFF; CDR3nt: TGTGCCAGCCGAACCAGGAGGACAGGGGGGGAAGCTTTCTTT
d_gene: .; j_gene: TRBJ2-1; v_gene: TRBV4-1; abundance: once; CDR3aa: CASSQDWVGEQFF; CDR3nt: TGCGCCAGCAGCCAAGATTGGGTCGGTGAGCAGTTCTTC
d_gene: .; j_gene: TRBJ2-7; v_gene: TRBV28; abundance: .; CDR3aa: CASSLRGYEQYF; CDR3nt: TGTGCCAGCAGTTTAAGGGGATACGAGCAGTACTTC
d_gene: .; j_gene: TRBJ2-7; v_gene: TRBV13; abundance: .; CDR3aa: CASSPAPGTGKISYEQYF; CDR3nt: TGTGCCAGCAGCCCCGCCCCCGGGACGGGGAAAATATCCTACGAGCAGTACTTC
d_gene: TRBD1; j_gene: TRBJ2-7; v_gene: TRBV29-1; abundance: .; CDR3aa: CSVESLGQKYEQYF; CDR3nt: TGCAGCGTTGAAAGTTTGGGACAGAAATACGAGCAGTACTTC
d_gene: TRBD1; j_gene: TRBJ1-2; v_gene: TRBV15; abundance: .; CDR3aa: CATSRAGGVDYGYTF; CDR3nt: TGTGCCACCAGCAGAGCAGGGGGGGTAGACTATGGCTACACCTTC
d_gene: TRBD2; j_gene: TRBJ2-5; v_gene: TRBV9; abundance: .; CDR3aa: CASSSAGVTTQYF; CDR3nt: TGTGCCAGCAGCTCCGCGGGAGTCACGACCCAGTACTTC
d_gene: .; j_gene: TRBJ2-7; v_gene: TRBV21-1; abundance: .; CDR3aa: CASSVGTDSYEQYF; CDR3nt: TGTGCCAGCAGCGTCGGGACAGATTCTTACGAGCAGTACTTC
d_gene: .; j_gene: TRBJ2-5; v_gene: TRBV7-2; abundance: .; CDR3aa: CASSRPPTLRETQYF; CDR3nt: TGTGCCAGCAGCCGCCCCCCGACCTTAAGGGAGACCCAGTACTTC
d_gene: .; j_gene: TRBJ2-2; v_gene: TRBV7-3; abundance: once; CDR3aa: CASSPPSGANTGELFF; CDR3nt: TGTGCCAGCAGCCCTCCGAGCGGAGCAAACACCGGGGAGCTGTTTTTT
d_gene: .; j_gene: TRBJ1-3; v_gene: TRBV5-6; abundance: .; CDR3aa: CASSADEGYTIYF; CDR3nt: TGTGCCAGCAGCGCTGACGAGGGCTACACCATATATTTT
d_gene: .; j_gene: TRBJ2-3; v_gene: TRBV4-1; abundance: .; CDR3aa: CASSQDRYGSSTDTQYF; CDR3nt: TGCGCCAGCAGCCAAGATCGGTACGGCTCTAGCACAGATACGCAGTATTTT